The clone carrying this TCR beta chain was detected only a few times. Its antigen remains unidentified. Controls came from buffy coats of healthy blood donors. This sample is drawn from a study of STAT5B mutations in CD4+ large granular lymphocyte leukemia. General observations from the study: Data were not HLA-matched across samples. CD4-sorted patient repertoires seemed more clonal than healthy CD4+ repertoires. 8/27 top patient clones versus 2/35 control clones were TRBV06-family.

V lost 3 bases and J lost 0, with 4 bases in between. The germline gives CDR1 KGHSH, CDR2 LQKENI. The CDR3 is 13 amino acids. The method was immunoSEQ multiplex PCR; TCRdb's version includes in-frame clones alone and lacks a portion of them. The sample holds 45,000 to 55,000 clones; approximately 70% are singletons and the top ten take 1.5% to 1.9%. V usage is TRBV18 and J usage is TRBJ2-3; D is undetermined. The sequencing input was CD4+ T cells from blood buffy coats. The origin of this receptor is a human donor in good health. CDR3 nucleotide sequence: TGTGCCAGCTCACCTACTAGCACAGATACGCAGTATTTT. Its translation is CASSPTSTDTQYF. The full variable domain, in which reference TRBV18 and TRBJ2-3 provide the parts outside the CDR3, is NAGVMQNPRHLVRRRGQEARLRCSPMKGHSHVYWYRQLPEEGLKFMVYLQKENIIDESGMPKERFSAEFPKEGPSILRIQQVVRGDSAAYFCASSPTSTDTQYFGPGTRLTVL.